The T cell receptor beta chain under discussion was sequenced for a study of T cell responses to AZD1222 COVID-19 vaccine. Whole-study results and caveats: It was only a handful of AZD1222 recipients who were seropositive at baseline. Spike-specific TCR breadth and depth were elevated following two AZD1222 doses.

Clones were read by immunoSEQ multiplex PCR, and TCRdb kept only the in-frame ones, dropping some. The table has approximately 110,000 clones, roughly 86% seen once; the top ten hold roughly 13%. The V gene end was trimmed by 3 bases and the J gene end by 5 bases; junction bases not matched to a gene: 10. CDR3 length: 16 amino acids. Germline CDR1 and CDR2: MGHRA and YSYEKL. In regard to this clone: The target antigen is unknown.

The sequences come from peripheral blood, collected on day 0 of MenACWY control vaccination. This TCR derives from an adult in good health. This sequence joins TRBV4-1 and TRBJ1-2, with 9 bases fitting TRBD1. CDR3 in amino acids: CASSHTGTGLNYGYTF. The CDR3 coding sequence is TGCGCCAGCAGCCACACCGGGACAGGGTTAAATTATGGCTACACCTTC.